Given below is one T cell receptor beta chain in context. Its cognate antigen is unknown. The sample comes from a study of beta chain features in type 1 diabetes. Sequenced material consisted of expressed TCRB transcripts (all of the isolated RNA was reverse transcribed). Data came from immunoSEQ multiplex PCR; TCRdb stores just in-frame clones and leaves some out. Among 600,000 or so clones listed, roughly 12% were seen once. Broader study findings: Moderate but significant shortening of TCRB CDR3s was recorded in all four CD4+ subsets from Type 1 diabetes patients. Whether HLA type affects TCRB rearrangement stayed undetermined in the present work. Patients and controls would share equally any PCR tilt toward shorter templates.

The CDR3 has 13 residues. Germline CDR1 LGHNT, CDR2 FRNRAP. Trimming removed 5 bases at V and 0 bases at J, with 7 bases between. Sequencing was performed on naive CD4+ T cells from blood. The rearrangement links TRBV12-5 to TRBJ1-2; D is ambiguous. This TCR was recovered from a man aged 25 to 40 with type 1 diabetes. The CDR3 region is CASGPPSNYGYTF. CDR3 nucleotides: TGTGCTAGTGGTCCCCCCTCTAACTATGGCTACACCTTC.